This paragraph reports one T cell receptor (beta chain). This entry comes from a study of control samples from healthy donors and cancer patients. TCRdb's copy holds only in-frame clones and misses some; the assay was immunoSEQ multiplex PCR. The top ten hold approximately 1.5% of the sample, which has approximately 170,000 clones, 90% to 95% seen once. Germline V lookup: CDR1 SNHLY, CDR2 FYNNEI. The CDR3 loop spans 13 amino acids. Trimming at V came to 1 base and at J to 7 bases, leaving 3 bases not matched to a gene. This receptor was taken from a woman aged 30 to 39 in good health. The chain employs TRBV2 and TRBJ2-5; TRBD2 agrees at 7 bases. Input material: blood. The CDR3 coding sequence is TGTGCCAGCAGTGAAGGGGGGGGAGGGACCCAGTACTTC. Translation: CASSEGGGGTQYF.